These T cell receptor beta chains were read from a single sample in a study of blood T cell repertoires in COVID-19. Measured with immunoSEQ multiplex PCR; TCRdb has only the in-frame clones, and not every one. The data hold under 250,000 clones, with just under 85% observed a single time. Sequencing used peripheral blood. The receptors originated from a woman aged 55-70 years with active or convalescent COVID-19. CDR3s include the opening cysteine and the closing phenylalanine or tryptophan. A D gene is named only where the DNA matches it firmly. Size values are once, few and many counts, or a class for expanded clones, and some rows have none.

j_call d_call clone_size v_call cdr3_nt cdr3_aa
TRBJ1-1 - few TRBV30 TGTGCCTGGAGCAAAAGGACTCCGAACACTGAAGCTTTCTTT CAWSKRTPNTEAFF
TRBJ1-1 TRBD1 few TRBV19 TGTGCCAGTAGTCCCTGGACAGGGTTGAGGACGAACACTGAAGCTTTCTTT CASSPWTGLRTNTEAFF
TRBJ1-1 TRBD1 few TRBV2 TGTGCCAGCATAGAGTTAAAACCGGGACAGAGGAACACTGAAGCTTTCTTT CASIELKPGQRNTEAFF
TRBJ1-4 TRBD1 once TRBV5-1 TGCGCCAGCAGCTTCCGACAGGGTCGAGACGAAAAACTGTTTTTT CASSFRQGRDEKLFF
TRBJ2-3 - - TRBV2 TGTGCCAGCTCAGGAGGGCTCTCCACAGATACGCAGTATTTT CASSGGLSTDTQYF
TRBJ1-2 - - TRBV19 TGTGCCAGTAGGTTTGGAGAAGCCTATGGCTACACCTTC CASRFGEAYGYTF
TRBJ1-1 - - TRBV2 TGTGCCAGCAGTGATTTGGGCAGTACTTTCTTT CASSDLGSTFF
TRBJ2-5 TRBD2 - TRBV5-1 TGCGCCAGCAGCGGTCCTAGCGGGAACCAAGAGACCCAGTACTTC CASSGPSGNQETQYF
TRBJ2-7 - - TRBV3-1/TRBV3-2 TGTGCCAGCAGCCAAGGAGGCCCCGGGATCCCCTACGAGCAGTACTTC CASSQGGPGIPYEQYF
TRBJ1-2 TRBD1 - TRBV5-4 TGTGCCAGCAGCTTAGTGACAGGGGGCTTTGGCTACACCTTC CASSLVTGGFGYTF
TRBJ2-5 TRBD2 - TRBV27 TGTGCCAGCAGTTTACACCCCGGACTAGCGGGGAAGGAGACCCAGTACTTC CASSLHPGLAGKETQYF
TRBJ1-1 - - TRBV5-1 TGCGCCAGCAGCCCGAAAGCAGGGAAGGAGAACACTGAAGCTTTCTTT CASSPKAGKENTEAFF
TRBJ2-3 TRBD1 - TRBV5-1 TGCGCCAGCAGCCAGGGACAGGACACAGATACGCAGTATTTT CASSQGQDTDTQYF
TRBJ2-3 TRBD1 - TRBV10-3 TGTGCCATCAGGAGGACAGGGCGGGAAGATACGCAGTATTTT CAIRRTGREDTQYF
TRBJ1-1 TRBD1 - TRBV29-1 TGCAGCGTTCTACTCCCCGGGACAGGTGATTTGATGAACACTGAAGCTTTCTTT CSVLLPGTGDLMNTEAFF
TRBJ1-1 TRBD1 - TRBV2 TGTGCCAGCAAAAGGGACAGCATGAACACTGAAGCTTTCTTT CASKRDSMNTEAFF
TRBJ2-3 TRBD2 - TRBV19 TGTGCCAGTAGTCTGCTAGCGGGGGTTACCACAGATACGCAGTATTTT CASSLLAGVTTDTQYF
TRBJ2-7 TRBD2 - TRBV5-6 TGTGCCAGCAGCTGGGGAGGTAGCGGGAGGAGATTGGAGCAGTACTTC CASSWGGSGRRLEQYF
TRBJ2-1 TRBD2 once TRBV7-9 TGTGCCAGCAGCTTAGCCGGGGGGTTCTACAATGAGCAGTTCTTC CASSLAGGFYNEQFF
TRBJ2-7 TRBD2 few TRBV2 TGTGCCAGCAGCACCTCGGGCCTAGCGGGAGATTATAGCTCCTACGAGCAGTACTTC CASSTSGLAGDYSSYEQYF
TRBJ2-1 TRBD2 - TRBV11-2 TGTGCCAGCAGCCCCTCCGGGACTAGCGCAGAGCAGTTCTTC CASSPSGTSAEQFF
TRBJ1-2 - - TRBV27 TGTGCCAGCAGTTTTGGTGCGAGGCGTTATGGCTACACCTTC CASSFGARRYGYTF
TRBJ2-5 - - TRBV7-2 TGTGCCAGCAGCTTAGCGGGGGCTAGCCGGGAGACCCAGTACTTC CASSLAGASRETQYF
TRBJ2-1 TRBD2 - TRBV13 TGTGCCAGCAGCTTAGGAATAGGACTAGCGGGAGCCAATGAGCAGTTCTTC CASSLGIGLAGANEQFF
TRBJ2-7 - many TRBV7-9 TGTGCCAGCAGCCCCCCGGGGGCGGGAGATTTCTACGAGCAGTACTTC CASSPPGAGDFYEQYF
TRBJ2-1 - once TRBV11-2 TGTGCCAGCAGCTTGAACTCGCCGGGACTCAGATTAGAGAACAATGAGCAGTTCTTC CASSLNSPGLRLENNEQFF
TRBJ2-5 - - TRBV27 TGTGCCAGCAGTTTAAGTGGCGGAGAGACCCAGTACTTC CASSLSGGETQYF
TRBJ1-2 TRBD1 - TRBV4-1 TGCGCCAGCAGCCAAGATCCGGCACAGGGGGCGTCCTATGGCTACACCTTC CASSQDPAQGASYGYTF
TRBJ1-1 - - TRBV30 TGTGCCTGGAGTGTTACAGTGAACACTGAAGCTTTCTTT CAWSVTVNTEAFF
TRBJ2-5 - few TRBV6-5 TGTGCCAGCAGTTACTCTAGGGGGCAAGAGACCCAGTACTTC CASSYSRGQETQYF
TRBJ1-1 TRBD1 - TRBV5-4 TGTGCCAGCAGCTCGACGGACAGGGTTGAGAACACTGAAGCTTTCTTT CASSSTDRVENTEAFF
TRBJ1-5 - - TRBV28 TGTGCCAGCAGCAACAGGGTCGGGCCGACACAGCCCCAGCATTTT CASSNRVGPTQPQHF
TRBJ1-2 TRBD1 - TRBV30 TGTGCCTGGAAGGGGGACAGGGGGCGCCGGGGCTACACCTTC CAWKGDRGRRGYTF